The clone carrying this T cell receptor beta chain showed up just a few times. The antigen remains unidentified. Between the trimmed V and J ends, which lost 0 bases and 4 bases, there was a span of 15 bases. The germline V gene encodes CDR1 ENHRY and CDR2 SYGVKD. CDR3 length: 16 amino acids. The sample comes from a study of T cell repertoires in cytomegalovirus infection. The overall study: It was the public TCR beta signatures that indicated both CMV infection and matching HLA type. Overall study results and limits: In two of eight donors, the top clonotype was HLA-C-restricted CMV-specific. Summed frequency of shared TCR beta families picked out CMV carriers who also had the relevant HLA.

TCRdb re-analysed the reads in MiXCR, keeping a single row per CDR3 protein. The sample lists 450,000 to 650,000 distinct CDR3 sequences, approximately 25% occurring once. Sequencing was done on a sample of PBMCs. The TCR was taken from a human donor in good health (CMV status not recorded). Some clones in this sample may be carry-over from other donors' samples. The rearrangement uses TRBV10-3 and TRBJ2-5, with D maybe TRBD1 (6 bases). The CDR3 protein is CAISESVSGVGETQYF. CDR3 bases: TGTGCCATCAGTGAGTCAGTGTCAGGGGTAGGAGAGACCCAGTACTTC.